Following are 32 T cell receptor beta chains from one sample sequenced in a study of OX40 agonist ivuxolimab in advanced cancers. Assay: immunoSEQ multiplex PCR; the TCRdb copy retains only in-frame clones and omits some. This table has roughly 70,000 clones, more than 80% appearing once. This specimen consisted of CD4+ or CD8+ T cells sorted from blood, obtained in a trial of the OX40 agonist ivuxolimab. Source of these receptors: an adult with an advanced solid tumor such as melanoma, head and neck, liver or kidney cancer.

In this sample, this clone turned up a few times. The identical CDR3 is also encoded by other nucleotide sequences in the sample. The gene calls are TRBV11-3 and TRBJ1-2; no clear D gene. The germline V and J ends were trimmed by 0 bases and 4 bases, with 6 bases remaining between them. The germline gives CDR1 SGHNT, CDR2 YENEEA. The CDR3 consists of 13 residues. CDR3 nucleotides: TGTGCCAGCAGCTTAGACAGGAGCTATGGCTACACCTTC. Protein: CASSLDRSYGYTF.

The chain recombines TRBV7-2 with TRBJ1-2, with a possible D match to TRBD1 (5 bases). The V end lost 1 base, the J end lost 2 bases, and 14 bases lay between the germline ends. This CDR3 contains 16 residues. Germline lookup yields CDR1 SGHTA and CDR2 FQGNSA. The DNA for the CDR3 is TGTGCCAGCAGCTTAGGGGGGGAAGGATTCAACTATGGCTACACCTTC. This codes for CASSLGGEGFNYGYTF.

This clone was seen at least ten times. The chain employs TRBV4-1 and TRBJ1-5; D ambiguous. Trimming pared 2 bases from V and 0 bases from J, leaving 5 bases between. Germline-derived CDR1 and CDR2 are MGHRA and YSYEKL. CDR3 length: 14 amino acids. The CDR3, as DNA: TGCGCCAGCAGCCAATTCTATAGCAATCAGCCCCAGCATTTT. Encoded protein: CASSQFYSNQPQHF.

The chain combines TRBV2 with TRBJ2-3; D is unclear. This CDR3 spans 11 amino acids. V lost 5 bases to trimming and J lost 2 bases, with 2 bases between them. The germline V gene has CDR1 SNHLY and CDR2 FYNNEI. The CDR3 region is CASSYTDTQYF. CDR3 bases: TGTGCCAGCAGTTACACAGATACGCAGTATTTT.

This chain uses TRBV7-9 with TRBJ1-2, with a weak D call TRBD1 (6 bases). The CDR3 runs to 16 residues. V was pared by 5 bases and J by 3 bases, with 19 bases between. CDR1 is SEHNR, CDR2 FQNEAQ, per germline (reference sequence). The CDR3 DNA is TGTGCCAGCAGCCCAACCCGGGACATGATGGACTATGGCTACACCTTC. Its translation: CASSPTRDMMDYGYTF. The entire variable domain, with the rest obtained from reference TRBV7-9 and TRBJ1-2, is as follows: DTGVSQNPRHKITKRGQNVTFRCDPISEHNRLYWYRQTLGQGPEFLTYFQNEAQLEKSRLLSDRFSAERPKGSFSTLEIQRTEQGDSAMYLCASSPTRDMMDYGYTFGSGTRLTVV.

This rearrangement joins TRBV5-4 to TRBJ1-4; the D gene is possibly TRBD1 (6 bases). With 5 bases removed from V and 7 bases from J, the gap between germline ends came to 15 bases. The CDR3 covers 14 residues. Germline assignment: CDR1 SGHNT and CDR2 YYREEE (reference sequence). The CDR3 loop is CASSSGAAGEKLFF. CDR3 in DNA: TGTGCCAGCAGTTCAGGGGCGGCGGGTGAAAAACTGTTTTTT.

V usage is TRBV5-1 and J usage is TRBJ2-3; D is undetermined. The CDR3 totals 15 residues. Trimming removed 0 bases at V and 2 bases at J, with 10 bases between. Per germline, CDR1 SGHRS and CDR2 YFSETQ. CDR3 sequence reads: CASSLGGSLTDTQYF. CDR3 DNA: TGCGCCAGCAGCTTGGGTGGGTCTCTCACAGATACGCAGTATTTT.

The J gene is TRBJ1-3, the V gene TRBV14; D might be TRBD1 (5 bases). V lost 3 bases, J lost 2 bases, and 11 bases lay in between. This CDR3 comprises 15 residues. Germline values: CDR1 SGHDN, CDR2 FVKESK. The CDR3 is CASSQHGTAGNTIYF. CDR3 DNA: TGTGCCAGCAGCCAGCATGGGACCGCTGGAAACACCATATATTTT.

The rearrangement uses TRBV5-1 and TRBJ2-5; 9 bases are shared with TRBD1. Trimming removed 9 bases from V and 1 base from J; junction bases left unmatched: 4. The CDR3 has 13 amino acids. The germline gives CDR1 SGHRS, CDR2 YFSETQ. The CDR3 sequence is CATGQGTQETQYF. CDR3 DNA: TGCGCCACGGGACAGGGAACCCAAGAGACCCAGTACTTC.

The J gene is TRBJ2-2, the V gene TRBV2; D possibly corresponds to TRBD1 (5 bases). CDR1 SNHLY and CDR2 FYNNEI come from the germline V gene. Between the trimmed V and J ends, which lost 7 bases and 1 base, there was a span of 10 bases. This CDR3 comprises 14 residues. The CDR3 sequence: CASKDTVNTGELFF. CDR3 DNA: TGTGCCAGCAAGGACACAGTGAACACCGGGGAGCTGTTTTTT.

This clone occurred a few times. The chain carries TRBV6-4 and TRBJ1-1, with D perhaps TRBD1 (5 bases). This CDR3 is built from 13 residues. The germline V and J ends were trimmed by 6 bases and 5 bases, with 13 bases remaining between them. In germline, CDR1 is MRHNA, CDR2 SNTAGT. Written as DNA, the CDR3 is TGTGCCAGCAGCCCGGGGCTGAGGACTGAAGCTTTCTTT. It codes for CASSPGLRTEAFF.

The CDR3 protein is CASSQGAARSGNTIYF. In nucleotides, the CDR3 is TGTGCCAGCAGCCAAGGTGCAGCGCGCTCTGGAAACACCATATATTTT. The rearrangement joins TRBV4-2 to TRBJ1-3; no reliable D call. The V gene's germline CDR1 is LGHNA and CDR2 YNFKEQ. This CDR3 comprises 16 residues. V lost 1 base, J lost 0 bases, and 10 bases lay in between.

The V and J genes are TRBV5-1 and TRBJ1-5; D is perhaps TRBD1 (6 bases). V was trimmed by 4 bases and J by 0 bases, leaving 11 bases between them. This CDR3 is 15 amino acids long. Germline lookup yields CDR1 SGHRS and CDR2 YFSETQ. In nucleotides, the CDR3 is TGCGCCAGCAGCCCAGGGGACAATAGCAATCAGCCCCAGCATTTT. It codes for CASSPGDNSNQPQHF. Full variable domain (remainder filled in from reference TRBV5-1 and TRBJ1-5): KAGVTQTPRYLIKTRGQQVTLSCSPISGHRSVSWYQQTPGQGLQFLFEYFSETQRNKGNFPGRFSGRQFSNSRSEMNVSTLELGDSALYLCASSPGDNSNQPQHFGDGTRLSIL.

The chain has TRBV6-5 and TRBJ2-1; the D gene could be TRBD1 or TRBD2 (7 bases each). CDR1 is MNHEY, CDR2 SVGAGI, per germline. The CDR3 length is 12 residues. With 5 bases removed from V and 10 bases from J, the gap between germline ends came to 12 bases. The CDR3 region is CASSLRGGEQFF. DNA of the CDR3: TGTGCCAGCAGTCTCAGGGGGGGGGAGCAGTTCTTC.

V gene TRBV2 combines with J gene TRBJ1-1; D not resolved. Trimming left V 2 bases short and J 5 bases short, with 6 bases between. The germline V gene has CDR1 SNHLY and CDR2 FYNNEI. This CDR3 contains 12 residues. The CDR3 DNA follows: TGTGCCAGCAGTGAAAGGGAGACTGAAGCTTTCTTT. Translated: CASSERETEAFF.

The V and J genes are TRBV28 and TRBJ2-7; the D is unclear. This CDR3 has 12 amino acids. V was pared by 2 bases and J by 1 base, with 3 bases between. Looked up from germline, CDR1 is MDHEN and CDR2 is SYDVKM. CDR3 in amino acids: CASSLRSYEQYF. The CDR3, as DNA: TGTGCCAGCAGTTTACGATCCTACGAGCAGTACTTC.

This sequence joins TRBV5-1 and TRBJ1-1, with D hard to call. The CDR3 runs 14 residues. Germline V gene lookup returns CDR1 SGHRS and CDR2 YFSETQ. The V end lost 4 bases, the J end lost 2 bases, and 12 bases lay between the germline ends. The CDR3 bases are TGCGCCAGCAGCCAGGACCCCTCCAACACTGAAGCTTTCTTT. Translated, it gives CASSQDPSNTEAFF.

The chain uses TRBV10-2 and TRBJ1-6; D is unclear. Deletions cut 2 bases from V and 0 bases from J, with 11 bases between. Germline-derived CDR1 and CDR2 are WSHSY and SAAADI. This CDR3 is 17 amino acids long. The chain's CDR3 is CASSERRLSSYNSPLHF. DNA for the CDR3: TGCGCCAGCAGTGAGAGGAGACTCAGCTCCTATAATTCACCCCTCCACTTT.

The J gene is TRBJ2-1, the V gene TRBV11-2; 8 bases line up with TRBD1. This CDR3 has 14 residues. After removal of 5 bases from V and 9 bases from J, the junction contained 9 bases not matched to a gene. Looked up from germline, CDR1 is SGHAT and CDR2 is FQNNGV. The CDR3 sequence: CASSPRQGTSEQFF. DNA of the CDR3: TGTGCCAGCAGCCCCCGACAGGGGACAAGTGAGCAGTTCTTC.

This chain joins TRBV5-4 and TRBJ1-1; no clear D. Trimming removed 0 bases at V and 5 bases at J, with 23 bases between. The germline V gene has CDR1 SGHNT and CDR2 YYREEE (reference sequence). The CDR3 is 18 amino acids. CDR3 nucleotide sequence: TGTGCCAGCAGCTTGGGGGGTCGACGCGAAATCCTTGGGACTGAAGCTTTCTTT. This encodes CASSLGGRREILGTEAFF.

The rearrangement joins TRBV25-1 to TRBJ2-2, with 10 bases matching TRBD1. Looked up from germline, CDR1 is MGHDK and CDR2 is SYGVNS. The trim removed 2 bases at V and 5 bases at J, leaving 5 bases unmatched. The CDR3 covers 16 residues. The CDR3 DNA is TGTGCCAGCAGTGAAACGGACAGGGGGGGAACCGGGGAGCTGTTTTTT. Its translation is CASSETDRGGTGELFF.

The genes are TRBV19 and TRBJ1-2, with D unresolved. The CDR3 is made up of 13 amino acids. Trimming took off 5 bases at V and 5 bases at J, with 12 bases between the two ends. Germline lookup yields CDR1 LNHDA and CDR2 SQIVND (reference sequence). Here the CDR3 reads CASSPTGTYGYTF. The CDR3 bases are TGTGCCAGTAGTCCTACCGGCACATATGGCTACACCTTC.

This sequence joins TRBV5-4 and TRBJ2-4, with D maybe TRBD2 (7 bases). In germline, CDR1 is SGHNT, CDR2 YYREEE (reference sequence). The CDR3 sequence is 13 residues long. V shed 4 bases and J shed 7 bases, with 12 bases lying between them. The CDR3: CASSDGGRNIQYF. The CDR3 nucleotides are TGTGCCAGCAGCGACGGGGGGCGGAACATTCAGTACTTC.

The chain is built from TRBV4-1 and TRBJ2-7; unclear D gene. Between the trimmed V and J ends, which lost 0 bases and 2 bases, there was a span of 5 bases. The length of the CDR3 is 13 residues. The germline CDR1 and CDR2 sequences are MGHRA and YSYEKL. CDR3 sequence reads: CASSQDRPYEQYF. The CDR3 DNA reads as TGCGCCAGCAGCCAAGATCGACCCTACGAGCAGTACTTC.

This CDR3 reads CASRIGQHSYEQYF. CDR3 coding DNA: TGTGCCAGCAGGATAGGACAGCACTCCTACGAGCAGTACTTC. The chain couples TRBV7-9 to TRBJ2-7; TRBD1 is a possible D gene (6 bases). There are 14 residues in the CDR3. V was cut by 6 bases and J by 0 bases, with 12 bases left in between. Germline V gene sequence: CDR1 SEHNR, CDR2 FQNEAQ (reference sequence).

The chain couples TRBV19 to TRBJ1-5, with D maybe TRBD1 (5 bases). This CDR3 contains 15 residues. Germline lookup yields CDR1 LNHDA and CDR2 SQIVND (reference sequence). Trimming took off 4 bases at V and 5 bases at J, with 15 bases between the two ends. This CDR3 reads CASSNPGPGDQPQHF. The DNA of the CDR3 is TGTGCCAGTAGTAACCCCGGGCCGGGGGATCAGCCCCAGCATTTT.

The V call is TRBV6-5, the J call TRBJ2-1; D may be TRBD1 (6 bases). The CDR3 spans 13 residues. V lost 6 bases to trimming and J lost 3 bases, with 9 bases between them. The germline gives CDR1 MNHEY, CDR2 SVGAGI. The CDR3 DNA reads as TGTGCCAGCAGGGAGGACAGCTACAATGAGCAGTTCTTC. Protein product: CASREDSYNEQFF.

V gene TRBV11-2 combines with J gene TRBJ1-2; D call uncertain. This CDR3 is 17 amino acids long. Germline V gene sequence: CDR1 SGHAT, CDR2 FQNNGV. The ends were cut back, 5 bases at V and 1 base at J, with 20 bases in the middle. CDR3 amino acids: CASSHPYPGQSNYGYTF. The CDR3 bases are TGTGCCAGCAGCCATCCCTACCCCGGGCAGAGTAACTATGGCTACACCTTC.

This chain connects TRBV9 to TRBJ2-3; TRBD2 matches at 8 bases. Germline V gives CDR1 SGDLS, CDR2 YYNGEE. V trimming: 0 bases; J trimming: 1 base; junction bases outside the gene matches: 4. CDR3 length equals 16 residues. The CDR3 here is CASSVEGRGGTDTQYF. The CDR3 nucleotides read TGTGCCAGCAGCGTAGAGGGGCGGGGGGGCACAGATACGCAGTATTTT.

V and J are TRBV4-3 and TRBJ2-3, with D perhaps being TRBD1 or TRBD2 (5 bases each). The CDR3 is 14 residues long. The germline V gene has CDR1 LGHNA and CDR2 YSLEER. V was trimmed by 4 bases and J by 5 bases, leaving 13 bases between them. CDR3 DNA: TGCGCCAGCAGCCCAGACGGGGCGTTAGATACGCAGTATTTT. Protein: CASSPDGALDTQYF.

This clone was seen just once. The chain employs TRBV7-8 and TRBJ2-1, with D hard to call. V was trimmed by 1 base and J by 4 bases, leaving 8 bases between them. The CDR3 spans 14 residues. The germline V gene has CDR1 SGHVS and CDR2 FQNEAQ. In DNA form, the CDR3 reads TGTGCCAGCAGCTTAGGGGGTTTATACAATGAGCAGTTCTTC. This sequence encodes CASSLGGLYNEQFF.

The CDR3 sequence: CASSRSDSNQPQHF. CDR3 in DNA: TGTGCCAGCTCCCGGTCGGATAGCAATCAGCCCCAGCATTTT. The V call is TRBV18, the J call TRBJ1-5; D is uncertain. CDR3 length: 14 residues. V lost 6 bases and J lost 0, with 9 bases in between. Germline lookup yields CDR1 KGHSH and CDR2 LQKENI. The variable domain in full, with the rest retrieved from reference TRBV18 and TRBJ1-5, is NAGVMQNPRHLVRRRGQEARLRCSPMKGHSHVYWYRQLPEEGLKFMVYLQKENIIDESGMPKERFSAEFPKEGPSILRIQQVVRGDSAAYFCASSRSDSNQPQHFGDGTRLSIL.